These 5 T cell receptor beta chains share one sample of origin, sequenced in a study of blood T cells in healthy people across ages. For the second PCR, which ran for roughly 7 to 11 cycles, a sample-barcoded 5' primer and a J-beta primer mix were used. TCRdb re-called the 5' RACE reads through MiXCR, storing one row per CDR3 protein. Counted here are roughly 800,000 distinct CDR3 sequences, around a quarter occurring once; the ten biggest clones make up 3%. This sample was also put to use in a study of T cells of mothers and their children.

Input material: blood. The receptors originated from a boy younger than 18 in good health.

This clonotype was seen a handful of times. This rearrangement joins TRBV12-3 or TRBV12-4 to TRBJ2-5; 8 bases agree with TRBD2. This CDR3 is built from 12 residues. V was clipped by 6 bases and J by 4 bases; unmatched bases: 1. The CDR3 bases are TGTGCCAGCAGAGCGGGAGTAGAGACCCAGTACTTC. It is translated as CASRAGVETQYF.

A remark on this clonotype: Relative to the germline gene, one junction end is altered; a read error may explain this. The V and J genes are TRBV5-4 and TRBJ2-3; no definite D call. The germline V gene has CDR1 SGHNT and CDR2 YYREEE (reference sequence). The CDR3 extends over 13 amino acids. DNA of the CDR3: TGTGCCAGCAGCACGCGGACCCCAGACACGCAGTATTTT. This translates into CASSTRTPDTQYF. Variable domain in full (rest from reference TRBV5-4 and TRBJ2-3): ETGVTQSPTHLIKTRGQQVTLRCSSQSGHNTVSWYQQALGQGPQFIFQYYREEENGRGNFPPRFSGLQFPNYSSELNVNALELDDSALYLCASSTRTPDTQYFGPGTRLTVL.

This chain joins TRBV10-2 and TRBJ1-2; no clear D. V was pared by 8 bases and J by 8 bases, with 12 bases between. Germline V gives CDR1 WSHSY, CDR2 SAAADI. This CDR3 has 11 amino acids. In nucleotides, the CDR3 is TGCGCCAGCGGCGGTCGTGGAGGCTACACCTTC. Translated: CASGGRGGYTF.

This clonotype was counted between two and nine times. The rearrangement joins TRBV10-3 to TRBJ2-3; D may be TRBD2 (6 bases). CDR1 is ENHRY and CDR2 is SYGVKD in the germline V gene. This CDR3 has 14 amino acids. V was shortened by 7 bases and J by 14 bases, with 25 bases between the two germline ends. CDR3 nucleotide sequence: TGTGCCATCAAGCCCGGCGGGGACTCGTCAGAGGCGTATTTT. This translates into CAIKPGGDSSEAYF.

Only a few counts were recorded for this clonotype. The rearrangement joins TRBV5-1 to TRBJ1-3; possibly TRBD1 for D (6 bases). This CDR3 contains 15 residues. Germline CDR1 is SGHRS and CDR2 is YFSETQ. V lost 9 bases and J lost 4, with 20 bases in between. CDR3 in amino acids: CATQIENRAGNTIYF. The CDR3, as DNA: TGCGCCACCCAAATAGAGAACAGGGCCGGAAACACCATATATTTT.